A selection of T cell receptor beta chains follows, all from one sample in a study of T cells in Graves' hyperthyroidism and ophthalmopathy. TCRdb processed the multiplex PCR reads anew with MiXCR; each CDR3 protein has one entry. The data contain roughly 650,000 distinct CDR3 sequences, roughly 15% of them singletons. Specimen: blood. Receptors originate from a woman aged 40 to 50 with Graves' ophthalmopathy. Both conserved end residues are part of each CDR3. The D gene is left open where the match is weak. Clone size is shown for a subset of rows, as once, few, many or a class of expanded clone.

clone size,J gene,V gene,D gene,CDR3 DNA,CDR3 protein
few,TRBJ2-7,TRBV10-3,TRBD2,TGTGCCATCAGCGCAGGGACTAGCGGGAGCTACGAGCAGTACTTC,CAISAGTSGSYEQYF
-,TRBJ1-5,TRBV12-3/TRBV12-4,TRBD1,TGTGCCAGCAGTTCACAGGGACAGCCCTCAAATCAGCCCCAGCATTTT,CASSSQGQPSNQPQHF
many,TRBJ1-1,TRBV20-1,-,TGCAGTGCTAGAGATTCGGGCGGGCCCATTGAAGCTTTCTTT,CSARDSGGPIEAFF
-,TRBJ2-1,TRBV7-9,TRBD2,TGTGCCAGCAGCTTACGGGGAGGGGTCTACAATGAGCAGTTCTTC,CASSLRGGVYNEQFF
many,TRBJ2-1,TRBV11-2,TRBD2,TGTGCCAGCAGCTTCACTAGCGGACCGGGGGATGAGCAGTTCTTC,CASSFTSGPGDEQFF
many,TRBJ1-2,TRBV19,-,TGTGCCAGTAGTCCGGCGGGGAGTGGCTATGGCTACACCTTC,CASSPAGSGYGYTF
many,TRBJ1-4,TRBV7-8,-,TGTGCCAGCAGCCTCCGGGCTAATGAAAAACTGTTTTTT,CASSLRANEKLFF
many,TRBJ2-3,TRBV7-2,-,TGTGCCAGCAGCTTAGAGTCCTCCAGGACCGATACGCAGTATTTT,CASSLESSRTDTQYF
many,TRBJ1-1,TRBV13,TRBD1,TGTGCCAGCAGCCGACGGACAGGGGGGATGAACACTGAAGCTTTCTTT,CASSRRTGGMNTEAFF
many,TRBJ1-4,TRBV6-1,TRBD1,TGTGCCGGGGCGACAGGGAATAATGAAAAACTGTTTTTT,CAGATGNNEKLFF
many,TRBJ2-5,TRBV6-2/TRBV6-3,-,TGTGCCAGCAGTTATGGCGAGACCCAGTACTTC,CASSYGETQYF
few,TRBJ1-1,TRBV19,TRBD1,TGTGCCAGTAGTGGGCAGGGGGCTCGGAACACTGAAGCTTTCTTT,CASSGQGARNTEAFF
many,TRBJ2-7,TRBV3-1,TRBD2,TGTGCCAGCAGCCAAGATCGGCTAGCGGGCTACGAGCAGTACTTC,CASSQDRLAGYEQYF
many,TRBJ1-2,TRBV6-1,-,TGTGCCAGCAGTGAATCCGGGAGGGGGATCTATGGCTACACCTTC,CASSESGRGIYGYTF
many,TRBJ1-1,TRBV7-9,TRBD1,TGTGCCAGCAGCTTCTCCGGGACAGGGGGGACTGAAGCTTTCTTT,CASSFSGTGGTEAFF
many,TRBJ1-1,TRBV5-6,-,TGTGCCAGCAACTATCTAAACACTGAAGCTTTCTTT,CASNYLNTEAFF
few,TRBJ1-2,TRBV6-2/TRBV6-3,-,TGTGCCAGCAGTTTCTCGGAGCTTGAAGGCTACACCTTC,CASSFSELEGYTF
few,TRBJ1-6,TRBV12-3/TRBV12-4,TRBD1,TGTGCCAGCAGACGGACAACAGGGGATTCACCCCTCCACTTT,CASRRTTGDSPLHF
many,TRBJ2-3,TRBV30,-,TGTGCCTGGAAAATACCCGGCGGCACAGATACGCAGTATTTT,CAWKIPGGTDTQYF
many,TRBJ2-3,TRBV20-1,TRBD2,TGCAGTGCTGGCCGCGGGAGGGCCCGGGAGGATACGCAGTATTTT,CSAGRGRAREDTQYF
-,TRBJ2-2,TRBV18,-,TGTGCCAGCTCACCCGTCCTGGGGACGGGAGTCACCGGGGAGCTGTTTTTT,CASSPVLGTGVTGELFF
many,TRBJ2-1,TRBV29-1,TRBD1,TGCAGCGTCGACAGGGTGAGGTACAATGAGCAGTTCTTC,CSVDRVRYNEQFF
many,TRBJ2-6,TRBV7-9,-,TGTGCCAGCAGCTTAACAATCAGTGGCTCTGGGGCCAACGTCCTGACTTTC,CASSLTISGSGANVLTF
many,TRBJ2-3,TRBV18,-,TGTGCCAGCTCACCACCGACGGGGGTCACAGATACGCAGTATTTT,CASSPPTGVTDTQYF
many,TRBJ2-2,TRBV11-2,TRBD1,TGTGCCAGCCAAAGGACAGGGAACACCGGGGAGCTGTTTTTT,CASQRTGNTGELFF
-,TRBJ2-1,TRBV20-1,-,TGCAGTGCTAGGGGACAGGGGGCGACTAGCGGGAGTCGGTACAATGAGCAGTTCTTC,CSARGQGATSGSRYNEQFF
many,TRBJ2-1,TRBV20-1,TRBD2,TGCAGTGCTAGAGGAGCGGGGACTAATATGGAGCAGTTCTTC,CSARGAGTNMEQFF
many,TRBJ1-4,TRBV2,TRBD1,TGTGCCAGCAGCTTCGGCGGGACAGGGCATGAAAAACTGTTTTTT,CASSFGGTGHEKLFF
many,TRBJ2-1,TRBV20-1,-,TGCAGTGCTATCCCCGGGGTGGGAAATGAGCAGTTCTTC,CSAIPGVGNEQFF
-,TRBJ2-1,TRBV6-1,TRBD2,TGTGCCAGCAGTGAACGGACTAGCGGGACCGATGAGCAGTTCTTC,CASSERTSGTDEQFF
-,TRBJ2-2,TRBV19,-,TGTGCCAGTAGTAATAGGGAGAAGGGAATAACCGGGGAGCTGTTTTTT,CASSNREKGITGELFF
many,TRBJ1-2,TRBV20-1,-,TGCAGTGCTAGAGATCAAGTGGGACTTGGCTACACCTTC,CSARDQVGLGYTF
many,TRBJ1-6,TRBV6-1,-,TGTGCCAGCAGTGAAGGGTTGGGGTCCTATAATTCACCCCTCCACTTT,CASSEGLGSYNSPLHF
-,TRBJ2-2,TRBV6-6,-,TGTGCCAGCAGTTACTCGTGGGTCACCGGGGAGCTGTTTTTT,CASSYSWVTGELFF
many,TRBJ1-2,TRBV27,-,TGTGCCAGCAGCCCCCCCGGAGCGAACTATGGCTACACCTTC,CASSPPGANYGYTF
-,TRBJ1-6,TRBV6-1,-,TGTGCCAGCAGTTCCCAGCCGGGACCCTATAATTCACCCCTCCACTTT,CASSSQPGPYNSPLHF
-,TRBJ1-3,TRBV5-1,-,TGCGCCAGCAGCCTAGCGGACAGCTCTGGAAACACCATATATTTT,CASSLADSSGNTIYF
many,TRBJ2-5,TRBV2,-,TGTGCCAGCAGCGACTGGGCCCAGCAAGAGACCCAGTACTTC,CASSDWAQQETQYF
many,TRBJ1-1,TRBV7-8,TRBD1,TGTGCCAGCAGCATGGGACAGGGAGGATCTGCTGAAGCTTTCTTT,CASSMGQGGSAEAFF
-,TRBJ2-5,TRBV9,TRBD2,TGTGCCAGCAGCGTGTTAGCGGGAGGATACCAAGAGACCCAGTACTTC,CASSVLAGGYQETQYF
few,TRBJ1-4,TRBV6-2/TRBV6-3,-,TGTGCCAGCAGCCAGACAGCAACTAATGAAAAACTGTTTTTT,CASSQTATNEKLFF
many,TRBJ2-7,TRBV12-3/TRBV12-4,TRBD2,TGTGCCAGCAGGATTAGCGGGAGCCCCTACGAGCAGTACTTC,CASRISGSPYEQYF
many,TRBJ1-2,TRBV30,-,TGTGCCTGGAGAAAGACCGCGATGGGAAGCTACACCTTC,CAWRKTAMGSYTF
many,TRBJ1-1,TRBV6-1,-,TGTGCCAGCATTTCCATGAACACTGAAGCTTTCTTT,CASISMNTEAFF
many,TRBJ1-6,TRBV2,TRBD1,TGTGCCAGCAGATCGACAGGGGAGGGTTCACCCCTCCACTTT,CASRSTGEGSPLHF
many,TRBJ2-1,TRBV20-1,-,TGCAGTGCAGCCCATCCCGCCGGTGAGCAGTTCTTC,CSAAHPAGEQFF
many,TRBJ2-3,TRBV20-1,-,TGCAGTAATGCCGGGGGAAATCCCGGAGCGCAGTATTTT,CSNAGGNPGAQYF
many,TRBJ2-3,TRBV11-2,TRBD2,TGTGCCAGCAGCTTCGGGGGGGCCGCAGATACGCAGTATTTT,CASSFGGAADTQYF